The TCR beta chain under discussion was sequenced for a study of OX40 agonist ivuxolimab in advanced cancers. On the study more broadly: An agonistic human IgG2 monoclonal antibody against OX40 (CD134) was given. Aged roughly 23 to 90 with a mean of 60 years, they were approximately 80% male.

CDR3 size: 15 residues. Germline V gives CDR1 MNHNS, CDR2 SASEGT. Trimming cost V 4 bases and J 8 bases; bases outside gene matches: 8. Turning to this clone: The sample contains more than one DNA sequence encoding this CDR3.

Sequencing was performed with immunoSEQ multiplex PCR; in TCRdb, only in-frame clones are kept and a portion is missing. The repertoire holds roughly 56,000 clones, with about 86% as singletons. Collection of blood occurred at baseline, at cycle 4 day 1, and at cycle 7 day 1. This receptor was identified in an adult with an advanced solid tumor such as melanoma, head and neck, liver or kidney cancer. Sequences were derived from CD4+ or CD8+ T cells sorted from blood, sampled in a trial of the OX40 agonist ivuxolimab. The rearrangement uses TRBV6-1 and TRBJ1-6; 7 bases agree with TRBD1. This CDR3 is CASSGLTGYDSPLHF. CDR3 DNA sequence: TGTGCCAGCAGTGGCCTGACAGGGTATGATTCACCCCTCCACTTT.